The entry below gives a single T cell receptor (beta chain) sequence along with its context. Antigen unknown. The CDR3 runs 14 residues. Per germline, CDR1 MGHRA and CDR2 YSYEKL. The ends lost 5 bases at V and 7 bases at J; junction bases unmatched: 6. The source of the sample is a study of shared clonotypes between healthy human individuals. Study information: CD4 naive cells filled three plates per donor, CD4 memory three, CD8 naive two and CD8 memory one.

Here immunoSEQ multiplex PCR was the method, and the copy in TCRdb shows in-frame clones only, minus some. The table shows about 2 million clones, with about 94% occurring only once. CD8 cells regarded as naive lacked CD45RO, were positively chosen for CCR7, and omitted terminally differentiated effector memory CD45RA+ cells. Broader study findings: Among donors, the sharing of clonotypes was expected to be influenced by sequencing depth.

Sequencing was performed on naive CD8+ T cells sorted from blood. The rearrangement uses TRBV4-1 and TRBJ2-7; 12 bases agree with TRBD2. The sequence was obtained from a man between 18 and 29 years old in good health. CDR3 sequence (DNA): TGCGCCAGCAGCACGAGTGGACTAGCGGGGGAGCAGTACTTC. Protein product: CASSTSGLAGEQYF.